These 10 T cell receptor beta chains originate from one sample sequenced in a study of identical twins. TCRdb fed the 5' RACE reads into MiXCR, producing one record per CDR3 protein. The sample lists under 300,000 distinct CDR3 sequences, 11% to 15% occurring once. Sequencing was carried out using memory (CD45RO+) T cells sorted from blood. The receptor set was obtained from a woman between 18 and 29 years old in good health.

The sample holds a few counts of this clonotype. This chain joins TRBV20-1 and TRBJ2-2; tentatively, D is TRBD2 (6 bases). The CDR3 totals 12 residues. The V end lost 7 bases, the J end lost 7 bases, and 13 bases lay between the germline ends. Germline V CDR1 and CDR2: DFQATT, SNEGSKA (reference sequence). CDR3 sequence (DNA): TGCAGTGTGCGGGGTGCGGGCGGGGAGCTGTTTTTT. Amino acids: CSVRGAGGELFF.

This clonotype occurred a few times. This chain uses TRBV4-3 with TRBJ2-6, with D possibly matching TRBD1 (7 bases). The CDR3 runs to 17 residues. Trimming cost V 1 base and J 0 bases, with 10 bases left between them. Germline V gene data show CDR1 as LGHNA and CDR2 as YSLEER. This chain's CDR3 is CASSQGGDSSGANVLTF. For the CDR3, the DNA is TGCGCCAGCAGCCAAGGGGGGGACAGCTCTGGGGCCAACGTCCTGACTTTC.

This clonotype was observed a handful of times. The V call is TRBV15, the J call TRBJ2-7; the match to TRBD2 covers 10 bases. There are 14 residues in the CDR3. The V gene end was trimmed by 1 base and the J gene end by 4 bases; junction bases not matched to a gene: 1. Germline CDR1 and CDR2: LNHNV and YYDKDF (reference sequence). Here the CDR3 reads CATSRASGGYEQYF. The CDR3 region has the DNA TGTGCCACCAGCAGAGCTAGCGGGGGATACGAGCAGTACTTC.

This clonotype was recorded a few times. The J gene is TRBJ1-5, the V gene TRBV10-3; 10 nucleotides match TRBD1. V dropped 10 bases and J dropped 2; count of bases not matched to a gene: 11. CDR1 and CDR2 (germline): ENHRY, SYGVKD. The CDR3 spans 16 residues. CDR3 sequence: CATSRDRGRGNQPQHF. The CDR3 DNA follows: TGTGCCACGTCCCGGGACAGGGGTCGGGGCAATCAGCCCCAGCATTTT.

A few counts support this clonotype. A read error may produce the germline difference seen at one junction end. This chain connects TRBV12-3 or TRBV12-4 to TRBJ2-3, with 10 positions matching TRBD2. The CDR3 length is 18 residues. CDR3 nucleotides: TGTGCCTGCAGTCCACGCGCTGGGGTAGCGGGGGGATCAGATACGCAGTATTTT. It is translated as CACSPRAGVAGGSDTQYF.

The rearrangement joins TRBV29-1 to TRBJ1-4; D unresolved. The CDR3 has 12 amino acids. The ends were cut back, 6 bases at V and 8 bases at J, with 13 bases in the middle. The germline V gene has CDR1 SQVTM and CDR2 ANQGSEA. DNA of the CDR3: TGCAGCGTGAGGAGCGCTAGAGAAAAACTGTTTTTT. The encoded protein is CSVRSAREKLFF.

The gene calls are TRBV12-3 or TRBV12-4 and TRBJ2-3; TRBD2 might be the D (7 bases). This CDR3 has 16 amino acids. The V end was cut by 6 bases, the J end by 2 bases, with 18 bases between. CDR3 loop: CASSPRVAGATDTQYF. DNA of the CDR3: TGTGCCAGCAGCCCGAGAGTGGCGGGGGCCACAGATACGCAGTATTTT.

The genes are TRBV7-9 and TRBJ2-3; D unresolved. The V gene lost 0 bases and the J gene lost 8 bases, with 9 bases spanning the gap. Germline V gene data show CDR1 as SEHNR and CDR2 as FQNEAQ (reference sequence). CDR3 length: 13 amino acids. The CDR3 DNA follows: TGTGCCAGCAGCTTAGCCCGACTGGGTACGCAGTATTTT. It translates to CASSLARLGTQYF.

This clonotype was observed a few times. The chain uses TRBV6-1 and TRBJ1-4; the match to TRBD1 covers 12 bases. The ends lost 7 bases at V and 7 bases at J; junction bases unmatched: 7. The germline CDR1 and CDR2 sequences are MNHNS and SASEGT. This CDR3 spans 15 amino acids. The CDR3 loop reads CASIKPGQGAEKLFF. The CDR3 coding sequence is TGTGCCAGCATCAAACCGGGACAGGGGGCTGAAAAACTGTTTTTT.

Ten or more counts support this clonotype. V is TRBV10-3 and J is TRBJ2-7; D may be TRBD1 or TRBD2 (5 bases each). The CDR3 covers 13 residues. The germline CDR1 and CDR2 sequences are ENHRY and SYGVKD. V was clipped by 0 bases and J by 6 bases, with 9 bases between them. CDR3 DNA sequence: TGTGCCATCAGTGAGTCGACGAGGGGCGAGCAGTACTTC. Translated: CAISESTRGEQYF.